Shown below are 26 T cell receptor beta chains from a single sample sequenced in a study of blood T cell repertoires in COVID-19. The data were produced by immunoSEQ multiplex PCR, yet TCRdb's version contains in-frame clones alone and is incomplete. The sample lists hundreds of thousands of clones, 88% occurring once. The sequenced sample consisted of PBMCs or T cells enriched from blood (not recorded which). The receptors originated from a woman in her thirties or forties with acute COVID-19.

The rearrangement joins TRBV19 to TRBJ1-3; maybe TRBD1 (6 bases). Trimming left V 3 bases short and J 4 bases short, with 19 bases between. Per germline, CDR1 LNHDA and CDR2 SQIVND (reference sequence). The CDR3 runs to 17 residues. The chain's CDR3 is CASSITGLPSSGNTIYF. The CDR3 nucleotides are TGTGCCAGTAGTATCACAGGGCTCCCTTCGTCCGGAAACACCATATATTTT.

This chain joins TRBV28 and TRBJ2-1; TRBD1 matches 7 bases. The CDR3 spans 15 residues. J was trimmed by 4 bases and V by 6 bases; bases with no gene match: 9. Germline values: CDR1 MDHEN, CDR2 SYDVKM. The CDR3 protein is CASSLRQGAYNEQFF. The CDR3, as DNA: TGTGCCAGCAGCTTAAGACAGGGTGCTTACAATGAGCAGTTCTTC.

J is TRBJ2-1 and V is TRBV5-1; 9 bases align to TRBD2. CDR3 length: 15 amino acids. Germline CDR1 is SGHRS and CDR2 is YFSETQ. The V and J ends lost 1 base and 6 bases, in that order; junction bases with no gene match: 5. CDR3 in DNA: TGCGCCAGCAGCTTGATATCTAGCGGGGTCAATGAGCAGTTCTTC. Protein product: CASSLISSGVNEQFF.

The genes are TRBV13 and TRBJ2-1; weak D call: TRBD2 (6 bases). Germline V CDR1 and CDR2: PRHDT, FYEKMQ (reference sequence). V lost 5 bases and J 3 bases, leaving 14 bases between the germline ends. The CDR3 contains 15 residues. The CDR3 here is CASSHRSSDYNEQFF. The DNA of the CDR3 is TGTGCCAGCAGCCATCGGTCTAGCGACTACAATGAGCAGTTCTTC. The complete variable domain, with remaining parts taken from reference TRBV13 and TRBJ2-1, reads AAGVIQSPRHLIKEKRETATLKCYPIPRHDTVYWYQQGPGQDPQFLISFYEKMQSDKGSIPDRFSAQQFSDYHSELNMSSLELGDSALYFCASSHRSSDYNEQFFGPGTRLTVL.

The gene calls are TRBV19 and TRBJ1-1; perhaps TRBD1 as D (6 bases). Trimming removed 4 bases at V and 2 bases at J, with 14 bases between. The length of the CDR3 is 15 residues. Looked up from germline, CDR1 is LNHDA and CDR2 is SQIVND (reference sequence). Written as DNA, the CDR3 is TGTGCCAGTAGTAGTTGGACAGAGCTAAACACTGAAGCTTTCTTT. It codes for CASSSWTELNTEAFF.

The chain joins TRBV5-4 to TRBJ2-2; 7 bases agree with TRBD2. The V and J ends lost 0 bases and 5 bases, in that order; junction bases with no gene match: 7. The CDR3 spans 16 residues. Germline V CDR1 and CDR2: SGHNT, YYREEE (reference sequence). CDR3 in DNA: TGTGCCAGCAGCTTGGGGGGCGGGAGAGTAACCGGGGAGCTGTTTTTT. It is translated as CASSLGGGRVTGELFF.

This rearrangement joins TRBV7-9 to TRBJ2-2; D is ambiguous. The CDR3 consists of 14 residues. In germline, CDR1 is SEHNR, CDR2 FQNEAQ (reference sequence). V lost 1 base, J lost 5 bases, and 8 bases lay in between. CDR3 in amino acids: CASSLGRQTGELFF. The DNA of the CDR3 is TGTGCCAGCAGCTTAGGTCGTCAGACCGGGGAGCTGTTTTTT.

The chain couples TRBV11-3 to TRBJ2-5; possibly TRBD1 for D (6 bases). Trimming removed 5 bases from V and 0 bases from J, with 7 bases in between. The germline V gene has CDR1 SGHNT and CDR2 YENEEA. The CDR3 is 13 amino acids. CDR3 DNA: TGTGCCAGCAGCCAGGGGAACCAAGAGACCCAGTACTTC. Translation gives CASSQGNQETQYF.

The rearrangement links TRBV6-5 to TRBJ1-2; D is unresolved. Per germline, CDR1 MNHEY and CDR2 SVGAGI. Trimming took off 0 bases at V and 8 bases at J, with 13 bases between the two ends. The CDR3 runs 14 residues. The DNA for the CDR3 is TGTGCCAGCAGTTACTCGATGGCGGGCACGGGCTACACCTTC. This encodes CASSYSMAGTGYTF.

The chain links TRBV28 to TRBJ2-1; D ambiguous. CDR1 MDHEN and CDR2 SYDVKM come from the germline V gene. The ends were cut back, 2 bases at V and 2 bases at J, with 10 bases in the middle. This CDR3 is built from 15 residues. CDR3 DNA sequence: TGTGCCAGCAGTTTACCGATTAGCACCTACAATGAGCAGTTCTTC. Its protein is CASSLPISTYNEQFF.

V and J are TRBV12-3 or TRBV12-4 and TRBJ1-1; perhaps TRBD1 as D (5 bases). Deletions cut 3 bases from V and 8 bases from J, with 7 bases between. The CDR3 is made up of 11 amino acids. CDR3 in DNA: TGTGCCAGCAGTTTGGGGGGGGAAGCTTTCTTT. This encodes CASSLGGEAFF.

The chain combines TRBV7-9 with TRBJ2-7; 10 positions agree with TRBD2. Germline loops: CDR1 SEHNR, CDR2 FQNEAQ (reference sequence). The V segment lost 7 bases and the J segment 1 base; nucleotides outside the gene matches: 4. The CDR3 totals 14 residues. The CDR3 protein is CASTTSGNSYEQYF. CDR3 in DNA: TGTGCCAGCACCACTAGCGGGAATTCCTACGAGCAGTACTTC.

CDR3 amino acids: CATSGTGRGNTIYF. Written as DNA, the CDR3 is TGTGCCACTTCCGGGACAGGGAGAGGAAACACCATATATTTT. The chain carries TRBV19 and TRBJ1-3, with TRBD1 identical over 9 bases. Germline-derived CDR1 and CDR2 are LNHDA and SQIVND (reference sequence). J gave up 4 bases and V 10 bases, and 8 bases lay outside the gene matches. The CDR3 is made up of 14 amino acids.

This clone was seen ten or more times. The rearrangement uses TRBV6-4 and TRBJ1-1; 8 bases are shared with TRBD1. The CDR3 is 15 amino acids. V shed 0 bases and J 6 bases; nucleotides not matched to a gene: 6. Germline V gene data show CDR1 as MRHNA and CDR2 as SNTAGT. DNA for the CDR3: TGTGCCAGCAGTGACTCAGACAGGGGTAGTGCTGAAGCTTTCTTT. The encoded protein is CASSDSDRGSAEAFF.

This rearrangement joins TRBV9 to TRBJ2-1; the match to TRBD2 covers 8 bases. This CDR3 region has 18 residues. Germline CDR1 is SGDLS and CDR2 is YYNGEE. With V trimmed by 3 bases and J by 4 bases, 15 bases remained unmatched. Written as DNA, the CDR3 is TGTGCCAGCAGCGAGAGGACTAGCCCCTGGCATCAGTACAATGAGCAGTTCTTC. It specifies CASSERTSPWHQYNEQFF.

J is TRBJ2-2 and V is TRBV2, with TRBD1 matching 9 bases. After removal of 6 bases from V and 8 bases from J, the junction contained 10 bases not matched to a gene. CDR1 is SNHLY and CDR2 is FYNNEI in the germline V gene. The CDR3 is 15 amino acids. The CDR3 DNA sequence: TGTGCCAGCAGAGCCGGGACAGGGTTTGGAGGGGAGCTGTTTTTT. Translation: CASRAGTGFGGELFF.

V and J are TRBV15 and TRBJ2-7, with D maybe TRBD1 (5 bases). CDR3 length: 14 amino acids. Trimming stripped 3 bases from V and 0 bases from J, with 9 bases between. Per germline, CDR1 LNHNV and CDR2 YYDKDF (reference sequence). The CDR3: CATSSSQGSYEQYF. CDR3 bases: TGTGCCACCAGCAGCTCGCAGGGCTCCTACGAGCAGTACTTC.

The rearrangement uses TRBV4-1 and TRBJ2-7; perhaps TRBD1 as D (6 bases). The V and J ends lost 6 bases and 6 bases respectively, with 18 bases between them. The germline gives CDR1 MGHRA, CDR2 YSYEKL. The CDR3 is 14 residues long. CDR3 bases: TGCGCCAGCAGTTACGGGACAAGCCCCTCCGAGCAGTACTTC. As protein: CASSYGTSPSEQYF.

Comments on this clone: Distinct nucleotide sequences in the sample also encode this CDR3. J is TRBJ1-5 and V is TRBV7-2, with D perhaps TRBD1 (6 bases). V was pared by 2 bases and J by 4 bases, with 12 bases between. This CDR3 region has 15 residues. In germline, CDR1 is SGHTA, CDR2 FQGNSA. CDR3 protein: CASSLLGGGNQPQHF. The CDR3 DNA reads TGTGCCAGCAGCTTATTGGGAGGGGGTAATCAGCCCCAGCATTTT.

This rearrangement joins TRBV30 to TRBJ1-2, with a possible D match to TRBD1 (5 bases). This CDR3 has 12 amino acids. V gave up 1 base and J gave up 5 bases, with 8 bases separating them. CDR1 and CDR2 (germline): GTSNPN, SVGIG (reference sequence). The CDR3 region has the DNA TGTGCCTGGAGTGAGGGGTTTTATGGCTACACCTTC. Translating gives CAWSEGFYGYTF. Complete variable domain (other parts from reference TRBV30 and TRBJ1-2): SQTIHQWPATLVQPVGSPLSLECTVEGTSNPNLYWYRQAAGRGLQLLFYSVGIGQISSEVPQNLSASRPQDRQFILSSKKLLLSDSGFYLCAWSEGFYGYTFGSGTRLTVV.

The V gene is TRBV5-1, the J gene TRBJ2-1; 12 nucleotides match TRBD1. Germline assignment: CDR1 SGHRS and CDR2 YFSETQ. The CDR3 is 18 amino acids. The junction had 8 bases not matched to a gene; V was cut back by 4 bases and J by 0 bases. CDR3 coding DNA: TGCGCCAGCAGCCAAACCGGGACAGGGGGCGGCTCCTACAATGAGCAGTTCTTC. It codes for CASSQTGTGGGSYNEQFF.

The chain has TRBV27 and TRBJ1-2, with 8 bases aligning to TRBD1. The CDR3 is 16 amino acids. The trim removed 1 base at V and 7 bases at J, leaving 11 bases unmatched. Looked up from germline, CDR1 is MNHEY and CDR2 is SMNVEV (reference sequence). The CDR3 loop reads CASSLWGPGDRGGYTF. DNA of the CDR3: TGTGCCAGCAGTTTATGGGGCCCAGGCGACAGGGGTGGCTACACCTTC.

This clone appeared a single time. CDR3 sequence (DNA): TGCGCCAGCAGCTACACAGGGGGCTTCACTGAAGCTTTCTTT. Translated: CASSYTGGFTEAFF. The chain is built from TRBV5-1 and TRBJ1-1; TRBD1 matches 9 bases. J was trimmed by 4 bases and V by 3 bases; bases with no gene match: 4. The CDR3 totals 14 residues. CDR1 is SGHRS and CDR2 is YFSETQ in the germline V gene.

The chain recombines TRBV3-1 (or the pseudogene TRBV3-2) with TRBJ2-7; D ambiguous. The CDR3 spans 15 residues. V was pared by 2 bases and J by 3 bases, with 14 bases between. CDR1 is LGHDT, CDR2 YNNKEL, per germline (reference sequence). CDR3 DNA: TGTGCCAGCAGCCAATCCCTAAGTAGTAACTACGAGCAGTACTTC. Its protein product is CASSQSLSSNYEQYF.

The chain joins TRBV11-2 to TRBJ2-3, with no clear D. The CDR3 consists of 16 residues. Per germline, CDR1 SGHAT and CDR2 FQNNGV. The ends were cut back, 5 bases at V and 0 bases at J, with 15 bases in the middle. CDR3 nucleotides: TGTGCCAGCAGCACCCCGACCCGCAGGAGCACAGATACGCAGTATTTT. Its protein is CASSTPTRRSTDTQYF.

CDR3 in amino acids: CASSHPGTGELFF. DNA of the CDR3: TGTGCCAGCAGCCACCCGGGGACCGGGGAGCTGTTTTTT. The chain employs TRBV4-2 and TRBJ2-2, with D possibly matching TRBD2 (5 bases). This CDR3 contains 13 residues. V was shortened by 3 bases and J by 5 bases, with 7 bases between the two germline ends. Germline V gene lookup returns CDR1 LGHNA and CDR2 YNFKEQ.